This TCR beta chain derives from a study of memory CD4+ T cells and cytomegalovirus serostatus. Study summary: Of the healthy Belgian adults, 8 to 10 were CMV seropositive and about two dozen seronegative.

The protocol was immunoSEQ multiplex PCR, while the TCRdb copy is restricted to in-frame clones and leaves out a portion. The sample consists of 45,000 to 70,000 clones, 82% of them appearing once. The sort gate was single viable CD3+CD4+CD8-CD45RO+ cells for memory CD4+ T cells. Positive selection with CD4 microbeads enriched total CD4+ T cells. J lost 4 bases, V lost 9 bases, and 6 bases had no gene match. The V gene's germline CDR1 is MGHDK and CDR2 SYGVNS. The CDR3 loop spans 13 amino acids. This clonotype originated in an adult in good health and CMV-seronegative. Some clones in this sample may be carry-over from other donors' samples. This chain connects TRBV25-1 to TRBJ2-1, with TRBD2 identical over 7 bases. Sequencing was done on a sample of memory CD4+ T cells from blood. The chain's CDR3 is CASQSGKYNEQFF. As DNA, the CDR3 is TGTGCCAGTCAGAGCGGGAAATACAATGAGCAGTTCTTC. Full variable domain (missing parts from reference TRBV25-1 and TRBJ2-1): EADIYQTPRYLVIGTGKKITLECSQTMGHDKMYWYQQDPGMELHLIHYSYGVNSTEKGDLSSESTVSRIRTEHFPLTLESARPSHTSQYLCASQSGKYNEQFFGPGTRLTVL.